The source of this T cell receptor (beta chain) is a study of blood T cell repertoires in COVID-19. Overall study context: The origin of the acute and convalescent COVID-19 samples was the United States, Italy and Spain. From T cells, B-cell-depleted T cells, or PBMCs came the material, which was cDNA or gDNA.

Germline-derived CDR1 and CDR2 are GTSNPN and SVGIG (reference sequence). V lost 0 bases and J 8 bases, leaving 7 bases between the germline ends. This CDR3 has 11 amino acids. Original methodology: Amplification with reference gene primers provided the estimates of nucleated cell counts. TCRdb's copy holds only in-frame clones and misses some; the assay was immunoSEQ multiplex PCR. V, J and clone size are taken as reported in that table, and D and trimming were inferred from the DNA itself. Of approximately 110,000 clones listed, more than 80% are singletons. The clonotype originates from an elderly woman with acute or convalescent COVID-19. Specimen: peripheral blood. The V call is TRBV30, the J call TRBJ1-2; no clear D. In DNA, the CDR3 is TGTGCCTGGAGTGTCCTTCGGGGCTACACCTTC. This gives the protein CAWSVLRGYTF.